The clone carrying this T cell receptor (beta chain) was counted at least ten times. No antigen is known for it. The CDR3 contains 15 residues. The V end was cut by 2 bases, the J end by 3 bases, with 14 bases between. The germline V gene encodes CDR1 SGHRS and CDR2 YFSETQ. MiXCR was run by TCRdb on the 5' RACE reads, yielding one entry per CDR3 protein. The repertoire holds roughly 40,000 distinct CDR3 sequences, with 9.5% to 12% as singletons. The sample is drawn from a study of CD8 T cells in ankylosing spondylitis. Study-level results: Some of the motif variants had earlier been found in reactive arthritis patients' fluid and blood. Among TCR beta sequences, a motif of several highly homologous variants appeared characteristic of ankylosing spondylitis blood.

This receptor was taken from a male donor with ankylosing spondylitis or in good health (not recorded which). J is TRBJ2-5 and V is TRBV5-1; tentatively, D is TRBD1 or TRBD2 (6 bases each). The sample was blood, either unsorted or a sorted T cell fraction (not recorded which). The DNA for the CDR3 is TGCGCCAGCAGCTTCTCTCTAGGGGGGAAAGAGACCCAGTACTTC. This codes for CASSFSLGGKETQYF.